What follows is one T cell receptor (beta chain) and its context. This clonotype was counted many times. This receptor's antigen is unknown. The input lacks base qualities; no much larger clone sits a single base away. The sample belongs to a study of regulatory T cells in long-lasting Graves disease listed by TCRdb under 2021. For the wider study: In the newly diagnosed Graves' disease group, patients had been taking antithyroid drugs for less than 3 months. This study used TCR sequencing and RNA sequencing of peripheral blood to compare persistent Graves' disease patients against newly diagnosed Graves' disease patients. The study was registered as a clinical trial and conducted in China. A total of 33 samples underwent TCR sequencing, from about 13 patients with persistent Graves' disease and around 20 patients with newly diagnosed Graves' disease. Results and caveats for the whole study, not just this receptor: Sequencing and analysis were limited to the TCR beta chain. Preferential use of TRBV28, TRBJ1-2 and TRBJ2-5 was observed in persistent disease, whereas TRBV20-1 and TRBJ2-1 were favored in newly diagnosed disease. The authors acknowledged the small sample size as a limitation that may reduce accuracy. More public clonotypes were shared among persistent patients (around 2,600) than among newly diagnosed patients (more than 900). Lower TCR Shannon entropy and fewer highly expanded clones were observed in persistent Graves' disease patients than in newly diagnosed patients, which suggested clonal expansion. Peripheral blood alone was examined, since thyroid tissue, which constituted the primary lesion, could not be accessed.

Libraries were built with multiplex PCR. Sequencing used an Illumina HiSeq 4000. iRepertoire HTBI primers and Arm-PCR amplification of CDR3 regions were used to construct TCR beta libraries. Gel purification was performed on PCR products prior to sequencing. Concerning the study's data processing: Gene usage analysis of CDR3 amino acid clonotypes relied on the 62 TRBV and about 15 TRBJ segments identified across samples. COPE and FqMerger were used to merge filtered high-quality paired reads into contigs. BLAST was used to align contigs to the IMGT TRBV, TRBD and TRBJ reference genes, and CDR3 was defined following IMGT. Clonotypes above 0.1% frequency were classified as highly expanded clones. Shannon entropy served as the measure of repertoire diversity, while the Gini coefficient captured V-J evenness. A clonotype was considered public if more than one individual shared it. In-frame beta chains were kept once TCRdb had trimmed the public reads at Q25 with fastp and called clones with MiXCR. Every CDR3 protein is listed once, alongside the most common genes and DNA of its rows. The V and J calls were not made by the authors but by TCRdb's processing. The sample data list about 520,000 distinct CDR3 sequences, and 12% of these were observed just once. Approximately 9.6% of the sample is held by the ten biggest clonotypes.

The germline V gene provides CDR1 MDHEN and CDR2 SYDVKM. Trimmed from V: 6 bases; trimmed from J: 1 base; junction bases lacking a gene match: 8. The CDR3 runs 17 residues from the cysteine to the phenylalanine. Only the CDR3 DNA is retained, 51 bases long and in frame from the first base. Per the publication, the time point label means: newly diagnosed GD, antithyroid drugs for less than 3 months. RNA was extracted from PBMCs in TRIzol for both TCR sequencing and RNA sequencing. The diagnosis of Graves' disease followed American Thyroid Association guidelines. Recruitment of patients was carried out at an endocrinology department in Xi'an, China. Each patient gave approximately 10 milliliters of peripheral blood, collected in an EDTA anticoagulant tube. PBMCs were isolated by Ficoll Paque Plus density gradient separation without further T cell sorting. An Agilent 2100 Bioanalyzer and agarose gel were used to assess RNA quality, and a NanoDrop 2000 was used to measure RNA concentration.

The same data also contributed to another study, on T cells in Graves' hyperthyroidism and ophthalmopathy. As the second paper documents: A patient counted as having stable Graves' hyperthyroidism if no progression to ophthalmopathy occurred over 18 months of follow-up. The hyperthyroidism patients were between 18 and 65 years old and newly diagnosed, with a disease duration of less than 2 months. Any patient with an uncontrolled infection, another autoimmune disease, pregnancy or lactation was excluded. Diagnoses relied on clinical symptoms, serum thyroxine and TRAb, thyroid ultrasound and orbital computed tomography. For the first round of RT-PCR on the TCR CDR3, the HTBI primer set was used together with the Qiagen OneStep RT-PCR kit. Most expanded thyroid clonotypes (frequency above 0.001) were also detected in blood, suggesting blood repertoires may reflect thyroid immune responses. Ophthalmopathy was separated from stable hyperthyroidism by a 13 V-J signature model, with approximately 85% sensitivity and about 84% specificity obtained in cross-validation and 80%/75% obtained in testing. During validation, the model predicted progression to ophthalmopathy a median of about 6.5 months ahead of onset, with around 71% sensitivity and 72% to 80% specificity. A discovery cohort of roughly 96 patients, 43 with Graves' ophthalmopathy and over 55 with stable Graves' hyperthyroidism, was used to find distinguishing TCR V-J signatures. An independent validation cohort of 18 to 20 hyperthyroidism patients and about 15 patients who later progressed to ophthalmopathy tested prospective prediction of ophthalmopathy. The 75 to 100 discovery patients were divided at random into training and test sets in a 7:3 ratio. In about six Graves' hyperthyroidism patients, the study also compared T-cell repertoires from thyroid tissue with T-cell repertoires from blood. After blood sampling, hyperthyroidism patients were treated with methimazole at a starting dose of 30 mg daily, and ophthalmopathy patients were treated with high-dose intravenous methylprednisolone. A second multiplex PCR round built the libraries, followed by size selection and purification. The libraries were sequenced on an Illumina HiSeq2000 using paired-end 100 bp reads. SOAPnuke was used to process the raw data, with reads discarded if the reads contained adapters or uncalled bases, had a mean Phred below 15, or lacked an exact constant-primer or identifier match. COPE v1.2.5 was used to merge the high-quality paired reads, and each unique nucleotide sequence was defined as a clonotype. Clonotypes were aligned to IMGT TRBV, TRBD and TRBJ reference segments using MiTCR v1.1. Only V-J combinations with frequency above 0.0001, covering 99.2% of repertoires, were analysed. The TCS score was defined as the ratio of F50 (clonal expansion) to E x V (chaos), calculated using BLOSUM62-based TCRdist between CDR3 peptides within each V-J. Welch's t-statistics and random forest reduced several hundred V-J features to roughly 13, which were used in a naive Bayes classifier (R e1071). No statistical method was used to set the sample size in advance, and investigators knew the group allocation. TCR Vbeta CDR3 sequencing of 120 to 150 peripheral blood samples (fewer than 45 ophthalmopathy, approximately 80 hyperthyroidism and approximately 17 progressor patients) is reported in the paper.

In this chain, TRBV28 is recombined with TRBJ2-2; 10 bases in the junction line up with TRBD2. Sequenced material: peripheral blood mononuclear cells (PBMCs), taken at new diagnosis, from a patient treated with antithyroid drugs. This sequence originates from a woman aged 25 to 39 with Graves disease. Donor details come from another sample of the same person, matched by shared clones. The CDR3 sequence is CASSLRRLAGNTGELFF. The DNA is as follows: TGTGCCAGCAGCCTCCGCAGACTAGCGGGGAACACCGGGGAGCTGTTTTTT. Extended through the reference TRBV28 and TRBJ2-2 proteins, this CDR3 yields the full variable domain: DVKVTQSSRYLVKRTGEKVFLECVQDMDHENMFWYRQDPGLGLRLIYFSYDVKMKEKGDIPEGYSVSREKKERFSLILESASTNQTSMYLCASSLRRLAGNTGELFFGEGSRLTVL.